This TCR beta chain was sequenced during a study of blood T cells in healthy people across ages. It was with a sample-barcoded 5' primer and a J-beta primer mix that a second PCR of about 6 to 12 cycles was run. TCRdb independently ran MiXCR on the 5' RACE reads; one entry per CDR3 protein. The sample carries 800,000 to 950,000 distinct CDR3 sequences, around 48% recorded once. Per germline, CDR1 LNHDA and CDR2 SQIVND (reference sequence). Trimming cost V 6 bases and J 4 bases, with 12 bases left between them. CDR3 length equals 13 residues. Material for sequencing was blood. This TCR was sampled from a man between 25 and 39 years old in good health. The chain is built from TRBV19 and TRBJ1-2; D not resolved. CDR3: CASSPAQIYGYTF. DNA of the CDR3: TGTGCCAGTAGCCCGGCCCAGATCTATGGCTACACCTTC.